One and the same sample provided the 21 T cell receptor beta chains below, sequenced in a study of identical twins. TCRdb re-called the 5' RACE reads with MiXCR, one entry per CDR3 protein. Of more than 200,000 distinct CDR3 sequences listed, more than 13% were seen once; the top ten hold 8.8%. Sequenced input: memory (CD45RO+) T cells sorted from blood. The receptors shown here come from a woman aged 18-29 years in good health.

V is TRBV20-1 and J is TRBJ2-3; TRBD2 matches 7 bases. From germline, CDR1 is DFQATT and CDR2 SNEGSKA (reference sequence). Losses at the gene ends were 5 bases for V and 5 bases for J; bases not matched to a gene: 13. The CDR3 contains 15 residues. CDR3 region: CSAGGGSGAGDTQYF. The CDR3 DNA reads TGCAGTGCTGGGGGGGGGAGCGGGGCGGGAGATACGCAGTATTTT.

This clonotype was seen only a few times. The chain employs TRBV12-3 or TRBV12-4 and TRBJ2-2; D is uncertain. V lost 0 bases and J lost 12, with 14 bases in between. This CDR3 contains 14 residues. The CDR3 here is CASSLADSIRKLFF. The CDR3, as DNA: TGTGCCAGCAGTTTAGCGGATAGCATAAGGAAGCTGTTTTTT.

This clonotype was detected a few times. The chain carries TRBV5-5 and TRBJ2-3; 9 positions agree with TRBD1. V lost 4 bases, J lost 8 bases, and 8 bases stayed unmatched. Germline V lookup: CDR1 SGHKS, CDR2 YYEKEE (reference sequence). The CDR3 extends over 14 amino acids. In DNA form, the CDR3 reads TGTGCCAGCAGCCTTGGACAGGGGACGGCTACGCAGTATTTT. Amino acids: CASSLGQGTATQYF.

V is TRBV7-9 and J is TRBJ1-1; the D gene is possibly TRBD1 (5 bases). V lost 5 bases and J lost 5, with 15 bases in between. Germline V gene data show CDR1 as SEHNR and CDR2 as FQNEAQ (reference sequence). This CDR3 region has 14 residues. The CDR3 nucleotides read TGTGCCAGCAGCCTAAGTGGGGACGGTACTGAAGCTTTCTTT. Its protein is CASSLSGDGTEAFF.

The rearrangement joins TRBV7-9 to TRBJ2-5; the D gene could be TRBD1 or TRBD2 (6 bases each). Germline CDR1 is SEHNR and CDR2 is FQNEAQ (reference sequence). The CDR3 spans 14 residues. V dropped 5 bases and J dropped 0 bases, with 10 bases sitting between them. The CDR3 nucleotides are TGTGCCAGCAGCGGGCGGGACAACCAAGAGACCCAGTACTTC. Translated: CASSGRDNQETQYF. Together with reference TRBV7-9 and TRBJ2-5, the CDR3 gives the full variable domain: DTGVSQNPRHKITKRGQNVTFRCDPISEHNRLYWYRQTLGQGPEFLTYFQNEAQLEKSRLLSDRFSAERPKGSFSTLEIQRTEQGDSAMYLCASSGRDNQETQYFGPGTRLLVL.

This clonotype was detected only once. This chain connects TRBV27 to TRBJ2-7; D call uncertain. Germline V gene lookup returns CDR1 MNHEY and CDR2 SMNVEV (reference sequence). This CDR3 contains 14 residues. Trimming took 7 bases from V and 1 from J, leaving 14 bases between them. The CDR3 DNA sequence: TGTGCCAGCATCGGTATCAGCAGGTCCTACGAGCAGTACTTC. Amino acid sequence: CASIGISRSYEQYF.

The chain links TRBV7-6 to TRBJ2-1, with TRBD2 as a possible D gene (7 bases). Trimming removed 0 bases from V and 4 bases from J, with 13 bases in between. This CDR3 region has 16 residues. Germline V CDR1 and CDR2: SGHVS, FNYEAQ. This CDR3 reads CASSLAWGRGYNEQFF. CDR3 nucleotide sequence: TGTGCCAGCAGCTTAGCGTGGGGGAGGGGGTACAATGAGCAGTTCTTC.

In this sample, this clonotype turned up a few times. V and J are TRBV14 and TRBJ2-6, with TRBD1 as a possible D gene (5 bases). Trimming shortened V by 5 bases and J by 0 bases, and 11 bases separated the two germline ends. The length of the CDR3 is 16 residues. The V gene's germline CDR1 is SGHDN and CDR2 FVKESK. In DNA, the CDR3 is TGTGCCAGCAGCACCCGACAGAGCTCTGGGGCCAACGTCCTGACTTTC. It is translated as CASSTRQSSGANVLTF.

CDR3 sequence reads: CASTRDGRYEQYF. The CDR3 DNA reads TGTGCCAGCACCAGGGACGGGCGCTACGAGCAGTACTTC. The chain is built from TRBV6-1 and TRBJ2-7; either TRBD1 or TRBD2 may supply D (5 bases each). CDR3 length: 13 amino acids. Germline CDR1 MNHNS, CDR2 SASEGT. The V and J ends lost 7 bases and 3 bases respectively, with 13 bases between them.

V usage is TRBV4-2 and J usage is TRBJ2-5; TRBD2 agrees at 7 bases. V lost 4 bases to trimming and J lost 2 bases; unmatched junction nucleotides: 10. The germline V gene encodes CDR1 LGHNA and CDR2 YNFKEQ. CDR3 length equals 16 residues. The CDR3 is CASSPRGSGRQETQYF. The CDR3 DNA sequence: TGTGCCAGCAGCCCCCGGGGTAGCGGGCGTCAAGAGACCCAGTACTTC.

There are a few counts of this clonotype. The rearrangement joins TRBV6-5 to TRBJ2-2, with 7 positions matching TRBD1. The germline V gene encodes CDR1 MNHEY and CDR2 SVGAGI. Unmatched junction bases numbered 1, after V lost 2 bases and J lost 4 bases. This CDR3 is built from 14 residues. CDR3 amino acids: CASSYGTVTGELFF. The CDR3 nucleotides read TGTGCCAGCAGTTACGGGACAGTCACCGGGGAGCTGTTTTTT.

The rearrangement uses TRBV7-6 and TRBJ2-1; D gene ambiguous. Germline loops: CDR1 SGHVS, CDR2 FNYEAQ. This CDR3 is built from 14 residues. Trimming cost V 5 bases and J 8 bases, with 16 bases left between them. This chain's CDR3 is CASSPGPHGDEQFF. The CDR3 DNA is TGTGCCAGCAGCCCCGGACCACATGGAGATGAGCAGTTCTTC.

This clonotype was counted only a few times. The CDR3, as DNA: TGTGCCTGGATGCCCCGTAGCCACTATGGCTACACCTTC. It specifies CAWMPRSHYGYTF. This rearrangement joins TRBV30 to TRBJ1-2, with D unresolved. V was clipped by 4 bases and J by 3 bases, with 12 bases between them. The germline V gene encodes CDR1 GTSNPN and CDR2 SVGIG (reference sequence). The CDR3 contains 13 residues.

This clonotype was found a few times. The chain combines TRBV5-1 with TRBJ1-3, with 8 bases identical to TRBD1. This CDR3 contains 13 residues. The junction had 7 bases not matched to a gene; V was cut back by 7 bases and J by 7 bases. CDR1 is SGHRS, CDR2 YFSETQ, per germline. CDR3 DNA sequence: TGCGCCAGCCAGGGGACAGGAAGCAACACCATATATTTT. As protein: CASQGTGSNTIYF.

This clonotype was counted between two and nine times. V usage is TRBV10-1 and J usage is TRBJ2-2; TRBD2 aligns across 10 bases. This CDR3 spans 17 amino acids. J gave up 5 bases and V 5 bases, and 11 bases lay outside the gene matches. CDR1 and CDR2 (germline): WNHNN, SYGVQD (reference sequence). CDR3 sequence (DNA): TGCGCCAGCAGTCCGGCTAGCGGGGGTAGGAGGACCGGGGAGCTGTTTTTT. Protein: CASSPASGGRRTGELFF.

DNA of the CDR3: TGTGCCACCAGCAGAGTTTTAGGGCAGGGGAGAGAGACCCAGTACTTC. Protein product: CATSRVLGQGRETQYF. The chain employs TRBV15 and TRBJ2-5; a weak D match, TRBD1 (6 bases). The germline V gene has CDR1 LNHNV and CDR2 YYDKDF (reference sequence). Trimming cost V 1 base and J 4 bases, with 16 bases left between them. CDR3 size: 16 residues.

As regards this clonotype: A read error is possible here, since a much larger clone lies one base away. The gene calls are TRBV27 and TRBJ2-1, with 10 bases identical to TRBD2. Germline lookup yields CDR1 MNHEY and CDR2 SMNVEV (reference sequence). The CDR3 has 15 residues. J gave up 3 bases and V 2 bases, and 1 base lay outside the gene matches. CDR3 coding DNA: TGTGCCAGCAGTTTACTAGCGGGAGTCTACAATGAGCAGTTCTTC. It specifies CASSLLAGVYNEQFF.

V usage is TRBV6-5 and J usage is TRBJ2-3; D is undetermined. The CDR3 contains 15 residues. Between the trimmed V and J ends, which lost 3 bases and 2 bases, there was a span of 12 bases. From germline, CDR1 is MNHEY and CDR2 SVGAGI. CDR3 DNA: TGTGCCAGCAGTTATGAGTCCTCAAACACAGATACGCAGTATTTT. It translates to CASSYESSNTDTQYF.

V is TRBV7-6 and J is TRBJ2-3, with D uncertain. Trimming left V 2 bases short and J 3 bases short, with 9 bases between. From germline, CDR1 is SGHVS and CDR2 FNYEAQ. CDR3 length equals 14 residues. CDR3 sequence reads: CASSLKGWTDTQYF. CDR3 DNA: TGTGCCAGCAGCTTAAAGGGTTGGACAGATACGCAGTATTTT.

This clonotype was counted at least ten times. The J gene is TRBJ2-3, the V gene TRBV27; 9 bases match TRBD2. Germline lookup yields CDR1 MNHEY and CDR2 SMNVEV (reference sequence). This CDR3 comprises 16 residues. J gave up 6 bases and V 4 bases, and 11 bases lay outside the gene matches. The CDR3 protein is CASSSGTSKGPDTQYF. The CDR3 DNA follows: TGTGCCAGCAGTTCAGGGACTAGCAAGGGGCCGGATACGCAGTATTTT.

CDR3 DNA sequence: TGCAGTGCTGCCATGGGACGGAACATGAACACTGAAGCTTTCTTT. This codes for CSAAMGRNMNTEAFF. The rearrangement links TRBV20-1 to TRBJ1-1; a weak D match, TRBD1 (5 bases). Trimming shortened V by 5 bases and J by 0 bases, and 16 bases separated the two germline ends. Germline V gives CDR1 DFQATT, CDR2 SNEGSKA (reference sequence). There are 15 residues in the CDR3.